The 24 T cell receptor beta chains below come from one sample, sequenced in a study of beta chain features in type 1 diabetes. Study outcomes and limitations: Across all four CD4+ subsets, people with type 1 diabetes showed modestly shorter TCRB CDR3s.

Antigens of these TCRs are unknown. The study reverse transcribed the entire isolated RNA, so it sequenced expressed TCRB transcripts. Sequencing was performed with immunoSEQ multiplex PCR; in TCRdb, only in-frame clones are kept and a portion is missing. Among about 340,000 clones listed, approximately 12% were seen once. The sample consisted of naive CD4+ T cells from blood. The receptors here all came from a woman younger than 35 with type 1 diabetes.

V and J are TRBV28 and TRBJ2-1; no reliable D call. V was clipped by 6 bases and J by 1 base, with 7 bases between them. The CDR3 spans 13 residues. From germline, CDR1 is MDHEN and CDR2 SYDVKM. CDR3 coding DNA: TGTGCCAGCAGGTACAGTTCCTACAATGAGCAGTTCTTC. Translating it yields CASRYSSYNEQFF.

This clone has only a few counts. The chain combines TRBV12-5 with TRBJ2-1; 12 bases agree with TRBD2. Germline V gives CDR1 LGHNT, CDR2 FRNRAP. This CDR3 has 19 residues. V was pared by 0 bases and J by 9 bases, with 15 bases of the junction left unmatched. CDR3 residues: CASGLVLWGASGRAGEQFF. In DNA form, the CDR3 reads TGTGCTAGTGGTTTGGTACTCTGGGGTGCTAGCGGGAGGGCCGGTGAGCAGTTCTTC.

This clone showed up just a few times. J is TRBJ2-3 and V is TRBV6-6, with unresolved D. The CDR3 is 12 residues long. Germline V gene data show CDR1 as MNHNY and CDR2 as SVGAGI (reference sequence). V lost 7 bases to trimming and J lost 6 bases, with 11 bases between them. CDR3 sequence: CASTPPSDTQYF. The CDR3 coding sequence is TGTGCCAGCACTCCCCCCTCGGATACGCAGTATTTT.

This clone was observed a handful of times. The rearrangement joins TRBV5-4 to TRBJ2-3; 9 nucleotides line up with TRBD1. J lost 1 base, V lost 4 bases, and 10 bases had no gene match. Germline CDR1 SGHNT, CDR2 YYREEE (reference sequence). The CDR3 is 17 amino acids. CDR3 nucleotides: TGTGCCAGCAGCCCTATAACAGGGGGCGGTGGCACAGATACGCAGTATTTT. It is translated as CASSPITGGGGTDTQYF.

This clone was seen only a few times. This chain connects TRBV7-3 to TRBJ2-7, with 7 bases lining up with TRBD2. The CDR3 sequence is 13 residues long. Trimming removed 8 bases from V and 4 bases from J; junction bases left unmatched: 8. CDR1 and CDR2 from the germline V gene are SGHTA and FQGTGA. The CDR3 protein is CASSHGRLYEQYF. CDR3 bases: TGTGCCAGCTCGCACGGGAGGTTGTACGAGCAGTACTTC.

This chain uses TRBV7-2 with TRBJ2-2, with TRBD1 matching 8 bases. Looked up from germline, CDR1 is SGHTA and CDR2 is FQGNSA. This CDR3 has 15 residues. Losses at the gene ends were 8 bases for V and 0 bases for J; bases not matched to a gene: 5. The CDR3 nucleotides are TGTGCCAGCTCCGGGGACAGGTCGAACACCGGGGAGCTGTTTTTT. Translation: CASSGDRSNTGELFF.

V gene TRBV25-1 combines with J gene TRBJ2-5; possibly TRBD1 for D (6 bases). This CDR3 is 15 amino acids long. Germline-derived CDR1 and CDR2 are MGHDK and SYGVNS. Between the trimmed V and J ends, which lost 4 bases and 5 bases, there was a span of 17 bases. This chain's CDR3 is CASSALTGWVETQYF. CDR3 coding DNA: TGTGCCAGCAGTGCGCTGACAGGTTGGGTGGAGACCCAGTACTTC.

CDR3 residues: CASSLARQLTEAFF. In DNA form, the CDR3 reads TGTGCCAGCAGCTTAGCCCGACAGCTCACTGAAGCTTTCTTT. The chain combines TRBV11-2 with TRBJ1-1, with D possibly matching TRBD1 (5 bases). This CDR3 comprises 14 residues. Germline CDR1 reads SGHAT; CDR2 reads FQNNGV. Trimming took 1 base from V and 4 from J, leaving 10 bases between them.

There are a few counts of this clone. This sequence joins TRBV4-3 and TRBJ2-5; D remains unclear. V gave up 0 bases and J gave up 5 bases, with 13 bases separating them. This CDR3 is 15 amino acids long. Looked up from germline, CDR1 is LGHNA and CDR2 is YSLEER. In nucleotides, the CDR3 is TGCGCCAGCAGCCAAGATCTTCTCCAGGCGGAGACCCAGTACTTC. It codes for CASSQDLLQAETQYF.

This clone has more than one count but fewer than ten. The chain joins TRBV14 to TRBJ1-2, with no clear D. The CDR3 has 14 residues. The V end was cut by 1 base, the J end by 4 bases, with 10 bases between. CDR1 is SGHDN, CDR2 FVKESK, per germline. This chain's CDR3 is CASSQGVLAYGYTF. Written as DNA, the CDR3 is TGTGCCAGCAGCCAAGGAGTTTTAGCCTATGGCTACACCTTC.

With regard to this clone: This is likely a read error, given that the CDR3 carries no conserved phenylalanine or tryptophan at its end. The chain is built from TRBV29-1 and TRBJ1-1; D gene ambiguous. V was trimmed by 7 bases and J by 2 bases, leaving 8 bases between them. CDR1 is SQVTM, CDR2 ANQGSEA, per germline. The length of the CDR3 is 11 residues. The CDR3 sequence: CSAERNTEAFL. The CDR3 region has the DNA TGCAGCGCCGAGCGTAACACTGAAGCTTTCCTT.

A few counts support this clone. Germline is not matched at one junction end, which may reflect a read error. The rearrangement uses TRBV28 and TRBJ1-2; D not certain. Germline V CDR1 and CDR2: MDHEN, SYDVKM. This CDR3 contains 10 residues. The chain's CDR3 is CASSSEDIVF. The CDR3 nucleotides are TGTGCCAGCAGTTCGGAAGACATCGTCTTC.

V is TRBV29-1 and J is TRBJ2-7; D perhaps matches TRBD2 (5 bases). Trimming left V 3 bases short and J 2 bases short, with 11 bases between. This CDR3 comprises 13 residues. Germline lookup yields CDR1 SQVTM and CDR2 ANQGSEA. This chain's CDR3 is CSVEAGRPYEQYF. CDR3 nucleotides: TGCAGCGTTGAGGCGGGTCGCCCCTACGAGCAGTACTTC.

The chain uses TRBV29-1 and TRBJ1-5, with TRBD1 matching 9 bases. V shed 7 bases, J shed 2 bases, and the junction held 6 bases outside the gene matches. The CDR3 loop spans 14 amino acids. Germline V gene data show CDR1 as SQVTM and CDR2 as ANQGSEA. The CDR3 DNA reads TGCAGCGCCGCGGGGGACAGGGGCAATCAGCCCCAGCATTTT. This encodes CSAAGDRGNQPQHF.

The genes are TRBV29-1 and TRBJ2-3; TRBD2 matches at 9 bases. CDR3 length: 14 residues. V shed 4 bases and J 2 bases; nucleotides not matched to a gene: 4. Germline V lookup: CDR1 SQVTM, CDR2 ANQGSEA. CDR3 coding DNA: TGCAGCGTTGTAGCGGGAGCTAACACAGATACGCAGTATTTT. Amino acid sequence: CSVVAGANTDTQYF.

The rearrangement uses TRBV2 and TRBJ1-5; D ambiguous. CDR1 SNHLY and CDR2 FYNNEI come from the germline V gene. V lost 9 bases, J lost 7 bases, and 13 bases lay in between. This CDR3 comprises 12 residues. The CDR3, as DNA: TGTGCCAGTTCTCTCGGTCACCAGCCCCAGCATTTT. Encoded protein: CASSLGHQPQHF.

In this sample, this clone turned up a few times. The chain employs TRBV6-5 and TRBJ1-1; 8 bases agree with TRBD1. Unmatched junction bases numbered 3, after V lost 5 bases and J lost 4 bases. Looked up from germline, CDR1 is MNHEY and CDR2 is SVGAGI. The CDR3 extends over 13 amino acids. The CDR3 loop is CASSTDRATEAFF. In DNA, the CDR3 is TGTGCCAGCAGTACGGACAGGGCCACTGAAGCTTTCTTT.

The gene calls are TRBV4-3 and TRBJ1-1; TRBD1 is a possible D gene (5 bases). This CDR3 comprises 14 residues. Germline loops: CDR1 LGHNA, CDR2 YSLEER. Trimming pared 4 bases from V and 7 bases from J, leaving 16 bases between. The DNA for the CDR3 is TGCGCCAGCAGCCGAGACAGACAGTCCTTTGAAGCTTTCTTT. Its protein product is CASSRDRQSFEAFF.

This chain joins TRBV27 and TRBJ2-5; 11 bases align to TRBD1. This CDR3 comprises 14 residues. With 5 bases clipped from V and 4 bases from J, the junction kept 3 bases outside the gene matches. Per germline, CDR1 MNHEY and CDR2 SMNVEV (reference sequence). CDR3 sequence: CASSRTGGSETQYF. For the CDR3, the DNA is TGTGCCAGCAGTAGGACAGGGGGCTCAGAGACCCAGTACTTC.

The chain has TRBV18 and TRBJ2-1; D is perhaps TRBD2 (5 bases). Germline V gene data show CDR1 as KGHSH and CDR2 as LQKENI. The CDR3 contains 16 residues. V lost 6 bases to trimming and J lost 2 bases, with 17 bases between them. CDR3 region: CASSEQEGEAYNEQFF. Written as DNA, the CDR3 is TGTGCCAGCTCCGAGCAAGAGGGAGAGGCCTACAATGAGCAGTTCTTC.

This clone has just a few counts. The CDR3 sequence is CATGGYEQYF. CDR3 coding DNA: TGTGCCACCGGGGGCTACGAGCAGTACTTC. The chain uses TRBV2 and TRBJ2-7; a possible D gene is TRBD2 (6 bases). Germline CDR1 is SNHLY and CDR2 is FYNNEI. The CDR3 has 10 amino acids. Trimming shortened V by 10 bases and J by 3 bases, and 7 bases separated the two germline ends.

This clone was detected a few times. The rearrangement links TRBV18 to TRBJ1-1, with 7 positions matching TRBD1. This CDR3 contains 16 residues. The germline CDR1 and CDR2 sequences are KGHSH and LQKENI. J gave up 0 bases and V 4 bases, and 8 bases lay outside the gene matches. CDR3 amino acids: CASSLGQAMLNTEAFF. DNA of the CDR3: TGTGCCAGCTCACTCGGACAGGCGATGCTGAACACTGAAGCTTTCTTT.

With regard to this clone: The junction and the germline gene differ at one end; a read error may be behind it. The gene calls are TRBV18 and TRBJ2-5; TRBD2 matches 12 bases. Germline CDR1 reads KGHSH; CDR2 reads LQKENI. The CDR3 has 17 amino acids. The CDR3 sequence is CASSPPGTSGFQGTQYF. For the CDR3, the DNA is TGTGCCAGCTCACCACCCGGGACTAGCGGGTTCCAAGGGACCCAGTACTTC.

This clone was detected a few times. The chain combines TRBV28 with TRBJ2-1; D is unresolved. V lost 3 bases, J lost 6 bases, and 12 bases lay in between. Per the germline V gene, CDR1 is MDHEN and CDR2 is SYDVKM. This CDR3 is built from 14 residues. The CDR3 nucleotides are TGTGCCAGCAGTTTGGCCTCCCATCGCAATGAGCAGTTCTTC. Translation: CASSLASHRNEQFF.